Each of the 19 T cell receptor beta chains below was sequenced from the same sample in a study of beta chain features in type 1 diabetes. The study, taken as a whole, reports: In every one of the four CD4+ subsets, TCRB CDR3s were moderately but significantly shorter in Type 1 diabetes patients.

Their specific antigens are unknown. Expressed TCRB transcripts were sequenced after all isolated RNA was converted to cDNA. Here immunoSEQ multiplex PCR was the method, and the copy in TCRdb shows in-frame clones only, minus some. This sample has around 100,000 clones, with approximately 30% found just once. The material sequenced was central memory CD4+ T cells from blood. The receptors stem from a young woman with type 1 diabetes.

V and J are TRBV25-1 and TRBJ1-5; 7 bases line up with TRBD1. CDR1 and CDR2 from the germline V gene are MGHDK and SYGVNS. The CDR3 spans 15 residues. The junction had 5 bases not matched to a gene; V was cut back by 2 bases and J by 4 bases. The CDR3 sequence: CASSEPGGPNQPQHF. The CDR3 DNA reads TGTGCCAGCAGTGAACCAGGGGGTCCTAATCAGCCCCAGCATTTT.

This clone was counted only a few times. This rearrangement joins TRBV7-2 to TRBJ2-7; the D gene is possibly TRBD2 (5 bases). CDR1 and CDR2 from the germline V gene are SGHTA and FQGNSA. CDR3 length equals 13 residues. With 4 bases removed from V and 3 bases from J, the gap between germline ends came to 10 bases. This chain's CDR3 is CASSWGEGYEQYV. The CDR3 nucleotides are TGTGCCAGCAGCTGGGGAGAAGGCTACGAGCAGTACGTC.

This chain connects TRBV19 to TRBJ1-2, with 10 bases lining up with TRBD1. Germline lookup yields CDR1 LNHDA and CDR2 SQIVND (reference sequence). The CDR3 has 15 amino acids. The J segment lost 8 bases and the V segment lost 3 bases, leaving 9 bases of the junction unmatched. CDR3 protein: CASSINRDRGDGYTF. Written as DNA, the CDR3 is TGTGCCAGTAGTATCAATCGGGACAGGGGAGACGGCTACACCTTC. Complete variable domain (other parts from reference TRBV19 and TRBJ1-2): DGGITQSPKYLFRKEGQNVTLSCEQNLNHDAMYWYRQDPGQGLRLIYYSQIVNDFQKGDIAEGYSVSREKKESFPLTVTSAQKNPTAFYLCASSINRDRGDGYTFGSGTRLTVV.

In this sample, this clone turned up a few times. V is TRBV7-9 and J is TRBJ1-1, with 7 bases matching TRBD1. Germline V gene lookup returns CDR1 SEHNR and CDR2 FQNEAQ (reference sequence). This CDR3 region has 14 residues. V gave up 4 bases and J gave up 2 bases; unmatched junction bases: 4. The CDR3 DNA sequence: TGTGCCAGCAGCTACTGGACAGGAAACACTGAAGCTTTCTTT. Protein sequence: CASSYWTGNTEAFF.

CDR3 coding DNA: TGCGCCAGCAGTGAAGGGAGAGTAGGGATGAACACTGAAGCTTTCTTT. Residues: CASSEGRVGMNTEAFF. The chain links TRBV10-2 to TRBJ1-1; no clear D. With 3 bases removed from V and 0 bases from J, the gap between germline ends came to 14 bases. Germline assignment: CDR1 WSHSY and CDR2 SAAADI. The CDR3 runs to 16 residues.

The chain links TRBV4-3 to TRBJ2-3; 7 nucleotides match TRBD2. This CDR3 has 18 amino acids. Germline CDR1 reads LGHNA; CDR2 reads YSLEER. Trimming cost V 0 bases and J 4 bases; bases outside gene matches: 13. DNA for the CDR3: TGCGCCAGCAGCCAAGACCTAAGTAAGGCGGGAGTAGCAGATACGCAGTATTTT. Protein product: CASSQDLSKAGVADTQYF.

The chain carries TRBV10-3 and TRBJ2-4, with 10 bases matching TRBD1. Germline V gene sequence: CDR1 ENHRY, CDR2 SYGVKD. J was trimmed by 0 bases and V by 6 bases; bases with no gene match: 14. This CDR3 is built from 19 residues. The CDR3: CAISLGQGEASLAKNIQYF. The CDR3 nucleotides read TGTGCCATCAGCCTCGGACAGGGGGAGGCGTCGTTAGCCAAAAACATTCAGTACTTC.

The chain carries TRBV10-2 and TRBJ2-7, with TRBD2 matching 11 bases. The ends lost 8 bases at V and 2 bases at J; junction bases unmatched: 11. Germline CDR1 is WSHSY and CDR2 is SAAADI. The CDR3 sequence is 16 residues long. The CDR3 protein is CASVNTGTSGTYEQYF. The DNA for the CDR3 is TGCGCCAGCGTCAATACCGGGACTAGCGGAACCTACGAGCAGTACTTC.

The chain carries TRBV9 and TRBJ2-1; 7 bases agree with TRBD2. V was pared by 2 bases and J by 6 bases, with 2 bases of the junction left unmatched. This CDR3 comprises 13 residues. Germline V gene sequence: CDR1 SGDLS, CDR2 YYNGEE. The CDR3 is CASSVGGSNEQFF. CDR3 bases: TGTGCCAGCAGCGTGGGGGGGAGCAATGAGCAGTTCTTC.

This rearrangement joins TRBV5-1 to TRBJ1-2, with 7 positions matching TRBD1. Germline V gene data show CDR1 as SGHRS and CDR2 as YFSETQ. V lost 2 bases, J lost 4 bases, and 5 bases stayed unmatched. The CDR3 covers 14 residues. The CDR3 reads CASSLNRGSYGYTF. CDR3 bases: TGCGCCAGCAGCTTAAACAGGGGATCCTATGGCTACACCTTC.

The chain is built from TRBV7-9 and TRBJ1-1; D gene uncertain. Germline CDR1 and CDR2: SEHNR and FQNEAQ (reference sequence). Between the trimmed V and J ends, which lost 2 bases and 4 bases, there was a span of 11 bases. The CDR3 length is 14 residues. CDR3 nucleotide sequence: TGTGCCAGCAGCTTAACGGGATACGGCACTGAAGCTTTCTTT. Translation: CASSLTGYGTEAFF.

This clone occurred a few times. This specimen includes other DNA sequences encoding the same CDR3. V and J are TRBV28 and TRBJ1-1, with 8 bases that match TRBD1. This CDR3 has 13 amino acids. Germline trimming cut 6 bases from V and 8 bases from J; bases unmatched to any gene: 8. CDR1 is MDHEN, CDR2 SYDVKM, per germline. The CDR3 region is CASSPRTGIEAFF. The CDR3 DNA is TGTGCCAGCAGCCCAAGGACAGGGATAGAAGCTTTCTTT.

The rearrangement uses TRBV30 and TRBJ1-2; no definite D call. The CDR3 is 12 amino acids. Between the trimmed V and J ends, which lost 3 bases and 0 bases, there was a span of 5 bases. Germline-derived CDR1 and CDR2 are GTSNPN and SVGIG (reference sequence). CDR3 DNA: TGTGCCTGGAGCATGTCTAACTATGGCTACACCTTC. This sequence encodes CAWSMSNYGYTF.

The V gene is TRBV19, the J gene TRBJ1-3; TRBD1 matches 10 bases. Germline lookup yields CDR1 LNHDA and CDR2 SQIVND (reference sequence). This CDR3 has 16 amino acids. The V segment lost 6 bases and the J segment 3 bases; nucleotides outside the gene matches: 8. The CDR3 region has the DNA TGTGCCAGTAGGATCCTGGACAGGGGGTTTGGAAACACCATATATTTT. It codes for CASRILDRGFGNTIYF.

This sequence joins TRBV6-5 and TRBJ2-1; the match to TRBD1 covers 7 bases. V gave up 9 bases and J gave up 10 bases; unmatched junction bases: 6. Germline lookup yields CDR1 MNHEY and CDR2 SVGAGI. The CDR3 is made up of 11 amino acids. Here the CDR3 reads CASRQGVEQFF. The DNA of the CDR3 is TGTGCCAGTAGACAGGGCGTCGAGCAGTTCTTC.

This clone has just a few counts. The rearrangement uses TRBV7-9 and TRBJ1-2; D not resolved. Germline V gene data show CDR1 as SEHNR and CDR2 as FQNEAQ (reference sequence). V gave up 2 bases and J gave up 4 bases, with 5 bases separating them. The CDR3 sequence is 12 residues long. The CDR3 nucleotides are TGTGCCAGCAGCTTAACGAGCTATGGCTACACCTTC. Amino acids: CASSLTSYGYTF.

This chain joins TRBV30 and TRBJ1-3, with 7 bases that match TRBD1. Trimming removed 3 bases from V and 0 bases from J; junction bases left unmatched: 5. In germline, CDR1 is GTSNPN, CDR2 SVGIG (reference sequence). The CDR3 runs 15 residues. CDR3 nucleotides: TGTGCCTGGAGGACAGGGCGATACTCTGGAAACACCATATATTTT. This codes for CAWRTGRYSGNTIYF.

Regarding this clone: At the DNA level, this CDR3 is encoded by other sequences in the same sample as well. The chain recombines TRBV5-1 with TRBJ1-1, with 7 positions matching TRBD1. In germline, CDR1 is SGHRS, CDR2 YFSETQ. The trim removed 5 bases at V and 2 bases at J, leaving 6 bases unmatched. CDR3 size: 14 residues. The CDR3, as DNA: TGCGCCAGCAGTCTCGGGACAGCTAACACTGAAGCTTTCTTT. Its translation is CASSLGTANTEAFF.

V gene TRBV19 combines with J gene TRBJ1-2, with 7 bases aligning to TRBD1. CDR1 is LNHDA, CDR2 SQIVND, per germline (reference sequence). The trim removed 10 bases at V and 7 bases at J, leaving 15 bases unmatched. This CDR3 region has 14 residues. CDR3: CATIRRGQTSGYTF. CDR3 nucleotide sequence: TGTGCCACCATTAGGCGGGGACAGACCTCTGGCTACACCTTC.